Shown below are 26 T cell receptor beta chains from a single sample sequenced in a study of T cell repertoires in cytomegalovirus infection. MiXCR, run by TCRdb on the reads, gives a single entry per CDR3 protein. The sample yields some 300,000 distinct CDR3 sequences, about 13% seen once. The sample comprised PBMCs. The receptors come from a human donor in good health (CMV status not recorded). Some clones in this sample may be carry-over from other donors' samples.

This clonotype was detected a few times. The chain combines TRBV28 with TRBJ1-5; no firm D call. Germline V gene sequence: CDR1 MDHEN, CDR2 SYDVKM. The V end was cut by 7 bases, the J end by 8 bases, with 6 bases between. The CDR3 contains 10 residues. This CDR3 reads CASNVEPQHF. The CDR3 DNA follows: TGTGCCAGCAATGTGGAGCCCCAGCATTTT.

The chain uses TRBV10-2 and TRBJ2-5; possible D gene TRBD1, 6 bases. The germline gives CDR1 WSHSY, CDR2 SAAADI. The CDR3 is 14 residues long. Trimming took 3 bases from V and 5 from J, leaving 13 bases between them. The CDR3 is CASSESTGMETQYF. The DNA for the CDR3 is TGCGCCAGCAGTGAATCCACAGGGATGGAGACCCAGTACTTC.

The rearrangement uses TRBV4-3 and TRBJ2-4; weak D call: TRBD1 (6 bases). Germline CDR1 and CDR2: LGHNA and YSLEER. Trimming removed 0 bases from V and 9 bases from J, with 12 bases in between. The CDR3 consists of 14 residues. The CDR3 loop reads CASSQDPGAVIQYF. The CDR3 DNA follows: TGCGCCAGCAGCCAAGATCCAGGGGCGGTCATTCAGTACTTC.

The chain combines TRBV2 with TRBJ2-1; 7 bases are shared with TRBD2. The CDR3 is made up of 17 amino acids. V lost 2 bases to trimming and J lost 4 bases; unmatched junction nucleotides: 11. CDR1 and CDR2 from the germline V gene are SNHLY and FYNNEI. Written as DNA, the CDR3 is TGTGCCAGCAGTGAATCTCAGGCGGGAGTGGCTTACAATGAGCAGTTCTTC. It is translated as CASSESQAGVAYNEQFF.

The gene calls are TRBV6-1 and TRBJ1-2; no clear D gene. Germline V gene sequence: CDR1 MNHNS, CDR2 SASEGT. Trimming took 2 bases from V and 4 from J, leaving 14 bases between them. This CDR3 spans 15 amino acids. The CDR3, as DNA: TGTGCCAGCAGTGAAAAGGCACTCGGCGGCTATGGCTACACCTTC. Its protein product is CASSEKALGGYGYTF.

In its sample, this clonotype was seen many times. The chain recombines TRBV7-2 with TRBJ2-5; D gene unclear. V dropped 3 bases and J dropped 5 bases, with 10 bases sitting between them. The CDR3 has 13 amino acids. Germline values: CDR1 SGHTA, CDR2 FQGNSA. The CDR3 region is CASSFRVAETQYF. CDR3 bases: TGTGCCAGCAGCTTTAGGGTAGCCGAGACCCAGTACTTC.

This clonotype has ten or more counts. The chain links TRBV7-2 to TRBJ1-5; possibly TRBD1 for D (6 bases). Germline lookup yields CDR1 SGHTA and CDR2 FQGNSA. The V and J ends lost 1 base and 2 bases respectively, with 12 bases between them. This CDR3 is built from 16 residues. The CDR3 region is CASSLGSGAGNQPQHF. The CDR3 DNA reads TGTGCCAGCAGCTTAGGGTCGGGGGCTGGCAATCAGCCCCAGCATTTT.

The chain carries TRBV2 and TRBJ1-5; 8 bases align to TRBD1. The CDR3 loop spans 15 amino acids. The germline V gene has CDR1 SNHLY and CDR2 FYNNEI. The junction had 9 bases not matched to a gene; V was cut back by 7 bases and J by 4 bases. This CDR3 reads CASTIGTGPNQPQHF. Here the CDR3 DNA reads TGTGCCAGCACCATAGGGACAGGACCTAATCAGCCCCAGCATTTT.

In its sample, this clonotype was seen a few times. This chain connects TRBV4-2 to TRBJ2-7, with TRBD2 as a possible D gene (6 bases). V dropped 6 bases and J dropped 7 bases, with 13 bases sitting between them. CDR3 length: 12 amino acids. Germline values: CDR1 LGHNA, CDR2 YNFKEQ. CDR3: CASSTGVGEQYF. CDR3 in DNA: TGTGCCAGCAGTACGGGGGTAGGAGAGCAGTACTTC.

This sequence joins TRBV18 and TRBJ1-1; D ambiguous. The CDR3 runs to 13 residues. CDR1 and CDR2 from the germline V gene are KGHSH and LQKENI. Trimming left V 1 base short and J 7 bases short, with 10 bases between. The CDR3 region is CASSPLGGSEAFF. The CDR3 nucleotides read TGTGCCAGCTCACCACTAGGCGGCAGTGAAGCTTTCTTT.

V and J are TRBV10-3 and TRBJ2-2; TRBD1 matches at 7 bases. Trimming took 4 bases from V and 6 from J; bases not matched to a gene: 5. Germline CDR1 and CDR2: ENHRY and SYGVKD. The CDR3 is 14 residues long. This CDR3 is CAISGRTGPGELFF. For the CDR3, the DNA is TGTGCCATCAGTGGAAGGACAGGCCCCGGGGAGCTGTTTTTT.

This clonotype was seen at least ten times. DNA for the CDR3: TGTGCCAGCAGCTTCACATCAGGGGGCGAAAATCAGCCCCAGCATTTT. It codes for CASSFTSGGENQPQHF. This sequence joins TRBV5-6 and TRBJ1-5, with TRBD1 matching over 8 bases. CDR1 is SGHDT, CDR2 YYEEEE, per germline. The CDR3 length is 16 residues. Losses at the gene ends were 2 bases for V and 4 bases for J; bases not matched to a gene: 8.

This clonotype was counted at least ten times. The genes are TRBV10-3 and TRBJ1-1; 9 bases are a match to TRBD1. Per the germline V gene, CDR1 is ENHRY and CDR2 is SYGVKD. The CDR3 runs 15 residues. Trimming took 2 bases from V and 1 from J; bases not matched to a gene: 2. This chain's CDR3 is CAISERTGANTEAFF. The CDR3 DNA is TGTGCCATCAGTGAGCGGACAGGGGCGAACACTGAAGCTTTCTTT.

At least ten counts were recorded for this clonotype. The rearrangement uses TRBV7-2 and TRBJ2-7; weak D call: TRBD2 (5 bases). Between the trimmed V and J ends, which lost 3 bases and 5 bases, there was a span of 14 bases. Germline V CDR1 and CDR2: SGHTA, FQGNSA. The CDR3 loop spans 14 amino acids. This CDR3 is CASSLDGPRDEQYF. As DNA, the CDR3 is TGTGCCAGCAGCTTGGACGGCCCGCGGGACGAGCAGTACTTC. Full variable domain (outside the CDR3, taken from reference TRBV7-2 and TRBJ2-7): GAGVSQSPSNKVTEKGKDVELRCDPISGHTALYWYRQSLGQGLEFLIYFQGNSAPDKSGLPSDRFSAERTGGSVSTLTIQRTQQEDSAVYLCASSLDGPRDEQYFGPGTRLTVT.

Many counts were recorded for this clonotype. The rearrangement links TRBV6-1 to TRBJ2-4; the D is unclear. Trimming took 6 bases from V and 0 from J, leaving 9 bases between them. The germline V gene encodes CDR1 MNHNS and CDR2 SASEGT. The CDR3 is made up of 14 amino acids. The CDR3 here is CASSQAIAKNIQYF. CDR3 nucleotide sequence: TGTGCCAGCAGCCAAGCGATAGCCAAAAACATTCAGTACTTC.

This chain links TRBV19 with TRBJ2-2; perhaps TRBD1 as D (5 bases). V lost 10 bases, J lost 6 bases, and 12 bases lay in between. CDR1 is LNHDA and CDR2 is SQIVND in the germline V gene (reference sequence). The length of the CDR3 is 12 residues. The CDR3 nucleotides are TGTGCCAACACAGGTTTTTCCGGGGAGCTGTTTTTT. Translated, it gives CANTGFSGELFF. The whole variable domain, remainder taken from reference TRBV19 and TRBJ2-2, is DGGITQSPKYLFRKEGQNVTLSCEQNLNHDAMYWYRQDPGQGLRLIYYSQIVNDFQKGDIAEGYSVSREKKESFPLTVTSAQKNPTAFYLCANTGFSGELFFGEGSRLTVL.

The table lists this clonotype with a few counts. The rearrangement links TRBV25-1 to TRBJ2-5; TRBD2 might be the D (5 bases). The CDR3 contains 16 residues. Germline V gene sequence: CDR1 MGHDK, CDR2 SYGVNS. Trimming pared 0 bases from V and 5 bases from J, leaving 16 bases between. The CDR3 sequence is CASSEYKFGLVETQYF. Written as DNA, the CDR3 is TGTGCCAGCAGTGAATACAAGTTCGGACTGGTGGAGACCCAGTACTTC.

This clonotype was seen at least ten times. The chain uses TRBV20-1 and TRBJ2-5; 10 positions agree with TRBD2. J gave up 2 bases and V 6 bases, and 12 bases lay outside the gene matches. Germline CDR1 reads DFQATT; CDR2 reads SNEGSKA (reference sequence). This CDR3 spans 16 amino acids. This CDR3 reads CSATPGAGGRQETQYF. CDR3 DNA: TGCAGTGCCACTCCTGGAGCGGGGGGGCGGCAAGAGACCCAGTACTTC.

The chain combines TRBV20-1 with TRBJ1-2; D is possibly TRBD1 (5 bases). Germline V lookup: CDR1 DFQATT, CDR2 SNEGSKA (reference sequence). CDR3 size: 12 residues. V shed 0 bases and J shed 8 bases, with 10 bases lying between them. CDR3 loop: CSAREIKGGYTF. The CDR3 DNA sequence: TGCAGTGCTAGAGAGATCAAGGGGGGCTACACCTTC.

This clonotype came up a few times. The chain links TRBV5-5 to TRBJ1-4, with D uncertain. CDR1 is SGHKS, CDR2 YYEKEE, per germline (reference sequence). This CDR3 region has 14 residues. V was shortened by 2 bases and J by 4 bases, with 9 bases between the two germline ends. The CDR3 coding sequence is TGTGCCAGCAGCTTCCAGAATCGTAATGAAAAACTGTTTTTT. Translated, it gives CASSFQNRNEKLFF.

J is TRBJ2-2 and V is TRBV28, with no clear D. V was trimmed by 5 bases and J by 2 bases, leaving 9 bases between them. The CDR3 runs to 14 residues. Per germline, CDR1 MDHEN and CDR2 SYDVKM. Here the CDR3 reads CASSGLPNTGELFF. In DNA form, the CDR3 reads TGTGCCAGCAGTGGCCTACCCAACACCGGGGAGCTGTTTTTT.

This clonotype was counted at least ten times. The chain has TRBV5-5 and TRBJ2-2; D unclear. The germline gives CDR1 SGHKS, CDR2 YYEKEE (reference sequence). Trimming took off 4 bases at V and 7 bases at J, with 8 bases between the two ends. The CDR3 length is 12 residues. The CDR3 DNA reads TGTGCCAGCAGCGAATACAGCGGGGAGCTGTTTTTT. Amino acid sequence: CASSEYSGELFF.

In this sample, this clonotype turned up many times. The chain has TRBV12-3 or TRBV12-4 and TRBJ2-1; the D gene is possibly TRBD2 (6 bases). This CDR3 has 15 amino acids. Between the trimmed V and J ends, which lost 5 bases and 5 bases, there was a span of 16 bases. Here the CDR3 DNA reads TGTGCCAGCAGTGCCCCCCGGCTAGCGAACAATGAGCAGTTCTTC. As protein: CASSAPRLANNEQFF.

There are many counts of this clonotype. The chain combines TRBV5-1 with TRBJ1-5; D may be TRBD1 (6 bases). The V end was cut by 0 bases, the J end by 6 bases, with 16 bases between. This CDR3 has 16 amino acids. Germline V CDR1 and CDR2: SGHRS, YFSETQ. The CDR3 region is CASSLVGTGAGQPQHF. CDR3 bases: TGCGCCAGCAGCTTGGTTGGGACGGGGGCCGGTCAGCCCCAGCATTTT.

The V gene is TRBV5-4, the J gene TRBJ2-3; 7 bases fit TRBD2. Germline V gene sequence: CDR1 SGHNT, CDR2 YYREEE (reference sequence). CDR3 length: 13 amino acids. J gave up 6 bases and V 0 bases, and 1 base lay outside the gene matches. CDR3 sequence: CASSLDGGDTQYF. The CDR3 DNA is TGTGCCAGCAGCTTGGACGGGGGGGATACGCAGTATTTT.

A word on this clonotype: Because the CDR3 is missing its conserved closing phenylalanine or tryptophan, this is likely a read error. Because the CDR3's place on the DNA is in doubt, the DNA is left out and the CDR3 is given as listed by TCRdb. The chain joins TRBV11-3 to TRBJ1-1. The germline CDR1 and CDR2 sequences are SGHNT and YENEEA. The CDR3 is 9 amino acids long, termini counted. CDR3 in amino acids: CASSCGRVK.